This T cell receptor beta chain was sequenced during a study of prognosis after radiotherapy for stage I lung cancer. CDR1 is SGHTA, CDR2 FQGNSA, per germline. Trimming left V 1 base short and J 4 bases short, with 14 bases between. The CDR3 runs 15 residues. Two-round multiplex PCR amplified TCR beta CDR3 from genomic DNA. For every TRBV and TRBJ gene, a specific primer was used in first-round PCR. TCRdb re-called the multiplex PCR reads through MiXCR, storing one row per CDR3 protein. This sample has approximately 20,000 distinct CDR3 sequences, with roughly a quarter found just once. This clonotype has ten or more counts.

The receptor was isolated from a donor of 50 years or more with non-small cell lung cancer. This rearrangement joins TRBV7-2 to TRBJ2-7, with D possibly matching TRBD2 (6 bases). Material: PBMCs, obtained before or after stereotactic body radiation therapy (not recorded which). CDR3 loop: CASSLVGGIGYEQYF. The CDR3 DNA is TGTGCCAGCAGCTTAGTGGGCGGGATCGGGTACGAGCAGTACTTC.